Sequencing of this T cell receptor (beta chain) was carried out in a study of cytomegalovirus exposure and HLA in healthy donors listed by TCRdb under 2017. Notes on the research overall: A later analysis indicated that the 95 to 150 validation repertoires were generated on the platform also employed for the roughly 720 repertoires of the first cohort. The study was designed to test whether signatures of past pathogen exposure could be identified by cataloging public T cell receptors. Along with the approximately 700-subject first cohort, a separate validation cohort of over a hundred different subjects was used. To predict cytomegalovirus infection status, the study brought together high-throughput TCR immunosequencing, statistical association of individual TCRs with disease status, and machine learning. Overall study results and their limits: The study gave a list of 150 to 200 TCR beta chains associated with cytomegalovirus. Most TCR sequences were seen in very few donors, while some public TCRs were found in many individuals. Cytomegalovirus status was reported to be diagnosed by the classifier with high specificity and sensitivity in both the original and validation cohorts. In vitro tests confirmed that a few of the cytomegalovirus-associated TCR beta chains recognize cytomegalovirus antigens. All 130 or so repertoires were used to score co-occurrence in the validation cohort in a later analysis, because that analysis had no HLA typing for the cohort. The authors suggested that the approach could potentially be generalized to other disease states and immunological phenotypes. Of the cluster scores, 90% to 95% were above 0 in a later analysis, which found that TCRs clustered in the first cohort also tended to co-occur in the 120 validation repertoires.

Libraries were prepared through the immunoSEQ multiplex PCR assay. The paper's processing steps were these. A statistical classification framework was built to diagnose cytomegalovirus status from the catalog of TCR beta chain sequences. In TCRdb, the immuneACCESS table is reduced to in-frame sequences with V and J assigned. These tables do not hold every clone; where another copy was compared, an unresolved V gene accounts for under half, and the others remain unexplained. That table supplies the V and J calls and clone size; D and trimming were determined from the DNA. For this sample there are around 49,000 clones; 85% to 95% appear just once. Together, the top ten hold about 8% of the sample. In the case of this clone: Its antigen is not yet known. Base qualities are not at hand, and no much larger clone is one base apart.

For this chain, trimming is 2 bases at the V end and 3 bases at the J end, and the number of junction bases without a gene match is 11. The cysteine opens and the phenylalanine closes a CDR3 of 17 amino acids. Kept here is only the CDR3 DNA, which spans 51 bases and is read in frame from base 1. Sequences KGHSH (CDR1) and LQKENI (CDR2) are obtained from the germline V gene. The donors belonged to the validation cohort of over a hundred subjects, which was separate from the approximately 700-subject first cohort. The sample consisted of PBMCs. This chain is built from TRBV18 and TRBJ2-7; 9 central bases correspond to TRBD1. The TCR was taken from a young woman in good health and CMV-seropositive. The base sequence is TGTGCCAGCTCACCATCCATCCCGGGACAGGGTTTCTACGAGCAGTACTTC. Its protein is CASSPSIPGQGFYEQYF. When the CDR3 is completed using the reference TRBV18 and TRBJ2-7 genes on either side, the full variable domain is NAGVMQNPRHLVRRRGQEARLRCSPMKGHSHVYWYRQLPEEGLKFMVYLQKENIIDESGMPKERFSAEFPKEGPSILRIQQVVRGDSAAYFCASSPSIPGQGFYEQYFGPGTRLTVT.